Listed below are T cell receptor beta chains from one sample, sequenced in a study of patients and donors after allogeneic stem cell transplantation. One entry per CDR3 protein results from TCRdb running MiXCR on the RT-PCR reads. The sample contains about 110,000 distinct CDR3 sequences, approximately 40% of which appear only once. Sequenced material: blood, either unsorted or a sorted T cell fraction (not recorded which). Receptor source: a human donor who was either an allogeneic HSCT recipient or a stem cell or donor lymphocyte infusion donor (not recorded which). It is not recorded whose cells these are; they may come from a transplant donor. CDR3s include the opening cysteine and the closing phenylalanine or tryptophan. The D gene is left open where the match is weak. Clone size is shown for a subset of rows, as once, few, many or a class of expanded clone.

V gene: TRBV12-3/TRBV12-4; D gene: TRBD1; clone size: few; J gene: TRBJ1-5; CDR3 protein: CASSLEDRDGQPQHF; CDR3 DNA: TGTGCCAGCAGTTTGGAGGACAGGGACGGCCAGCCCCAGCATTTT
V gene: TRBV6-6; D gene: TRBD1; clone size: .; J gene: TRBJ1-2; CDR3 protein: CASSFQLTGGNYGYTF; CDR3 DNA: TGTGCCAGCAGTTTCCAACTGACAGGGGGTAACTATGGCTACACCTTC
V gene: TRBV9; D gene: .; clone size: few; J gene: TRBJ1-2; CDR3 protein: CASSVGSYGYTF; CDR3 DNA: TGTGCCAGCAGCGTAGGGAGCTATGGCTACACCTTC
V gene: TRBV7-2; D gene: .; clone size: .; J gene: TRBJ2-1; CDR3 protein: CASSLFHSSSYNEQFF; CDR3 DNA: TGTGCCAGCAGCTTATTCCACAGCAGCTCCTACAATGAGCAGTTCTTC
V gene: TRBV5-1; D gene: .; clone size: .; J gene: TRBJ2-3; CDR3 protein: CASSSSRSTDTQYF; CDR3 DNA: TGCGCCAGCAGCTCATCGAGGAGCACAGATACGCAGTATTTT
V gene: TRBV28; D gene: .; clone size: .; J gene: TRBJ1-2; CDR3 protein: CASSLDPGIHGYTF; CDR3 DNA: TGTGCCAGCAGTTTAGACCCAGGGATCCATGGCTACACCTTC
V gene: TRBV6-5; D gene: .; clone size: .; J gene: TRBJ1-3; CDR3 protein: CASSYSNVKSSGNTIYF; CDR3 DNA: TGTGCCAGCAGTTACTCGAACGTCAAGAGCTCTGGAAACACCATATATTTT
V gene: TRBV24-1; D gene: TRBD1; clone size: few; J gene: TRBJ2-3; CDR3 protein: CATSAREPGGDTQYF; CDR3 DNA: TGTGCCACCAGTGCGCGTGAACCAGGGGGAGATACGCAGTATTTT
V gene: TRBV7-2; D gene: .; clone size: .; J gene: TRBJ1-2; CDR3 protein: CASSLASTNYGYTF; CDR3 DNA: TGTGCCAGCAGCTTAGCGAGCACTAACTATGGCTACACCTTC
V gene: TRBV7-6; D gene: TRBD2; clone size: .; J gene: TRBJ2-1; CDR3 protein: CASRDLAGGYNEQFF; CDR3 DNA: TGTGCCAGCAGGGATCTAGCGGGAGGTTACAATGAGCAGTTCTTC
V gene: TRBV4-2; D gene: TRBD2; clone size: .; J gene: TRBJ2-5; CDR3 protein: CASSQIREGLETQYF; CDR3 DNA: TGTGCCAGCAGCCAGATTCGGGAGGGCCTGGAGACCCAGTACTTC
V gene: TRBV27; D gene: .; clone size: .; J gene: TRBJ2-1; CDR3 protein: CASSLVGVYNEQFF; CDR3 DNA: TGTGCCAGCAGTTTGGTGGGAGTCTACAATGAGCAGTTCTTC
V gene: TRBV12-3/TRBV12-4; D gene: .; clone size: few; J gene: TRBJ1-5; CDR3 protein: CASSYIRNQPQHF; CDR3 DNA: TGTGCCAGCAGCTACATACGCAATCAGCCCCAGCATTTT
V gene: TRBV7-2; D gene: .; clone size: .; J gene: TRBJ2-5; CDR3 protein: CASSLGGTQYF; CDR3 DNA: TGTGCCAGCAGCTTAGGCGGGACCCAGTACTTC
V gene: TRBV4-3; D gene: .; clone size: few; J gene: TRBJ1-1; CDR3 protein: CASSQFRGGTEAFF; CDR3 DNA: TGCGCCAGCAGCCAATTCCGGGGTGGCACTGAAGCTTTCTTT
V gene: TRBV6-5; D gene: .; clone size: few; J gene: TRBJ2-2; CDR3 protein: CASSYEGRVTGELFF; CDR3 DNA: TGTGCCAGCAGTTATGAGGGTCGTGTCACCGGGGAGCTGTTTTTT
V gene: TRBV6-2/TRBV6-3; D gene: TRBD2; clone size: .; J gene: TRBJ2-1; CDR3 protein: CASSDGLAGGNEQFF; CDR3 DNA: TGTGCCAGCAGTGATGGACTAGCGGGAGGCAATGAGCAGTTCTTC
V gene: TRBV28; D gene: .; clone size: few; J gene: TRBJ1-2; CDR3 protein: CASSLGQRYGYTF; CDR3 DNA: TGTGCCAGCAGCCTAGGACAGCGCTATGGCTACACCTTC
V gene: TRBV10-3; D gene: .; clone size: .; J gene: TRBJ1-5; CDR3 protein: CATSGPGNQPQHF; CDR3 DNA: TGTGCCACAAGCGGACCGGGCAATCAGCCCCAGCATTTT
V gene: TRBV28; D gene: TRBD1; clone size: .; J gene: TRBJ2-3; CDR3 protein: CASSLPLGQGAGDTQYF; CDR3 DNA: TGTGCCAGCAGTCTACCCCTTGGACAGGGGGCGGGAGATACGCAGTATTTT
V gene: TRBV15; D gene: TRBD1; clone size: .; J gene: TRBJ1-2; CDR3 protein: CATSDGQGINNGYTF; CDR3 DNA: TGTGCCACCAGCGACGGACAGGGAATTAATAATGGCTACACCTTC
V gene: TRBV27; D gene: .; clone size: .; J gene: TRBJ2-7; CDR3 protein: CASSRDRFYEQYF; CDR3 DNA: TGTGCCAGCAGCCGTGACAGGTTCTACGAGCAGTACTTC
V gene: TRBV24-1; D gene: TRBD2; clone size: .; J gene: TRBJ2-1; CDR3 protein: CATGLAGESSYNEQFF; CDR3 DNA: TGTGCCACGGGACTAGCGGGAGAGAGCTCCTACAATGAGCAGTTCTTC
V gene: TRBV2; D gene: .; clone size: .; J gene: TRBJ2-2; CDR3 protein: CASRGTGELFF; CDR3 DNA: TGTGCCAGCAGGGGAACCGGGGAGCTGTTTTTT